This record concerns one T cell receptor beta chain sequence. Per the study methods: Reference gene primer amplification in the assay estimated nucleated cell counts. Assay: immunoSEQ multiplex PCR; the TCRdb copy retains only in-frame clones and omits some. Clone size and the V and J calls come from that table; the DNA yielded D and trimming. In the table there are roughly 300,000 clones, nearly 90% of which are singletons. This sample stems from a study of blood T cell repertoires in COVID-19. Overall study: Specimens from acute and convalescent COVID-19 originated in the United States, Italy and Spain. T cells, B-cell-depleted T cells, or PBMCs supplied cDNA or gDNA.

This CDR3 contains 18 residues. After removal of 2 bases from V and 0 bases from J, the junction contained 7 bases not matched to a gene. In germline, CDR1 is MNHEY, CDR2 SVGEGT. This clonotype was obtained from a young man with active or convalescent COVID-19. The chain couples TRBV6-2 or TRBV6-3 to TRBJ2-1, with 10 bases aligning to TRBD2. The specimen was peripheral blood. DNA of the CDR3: TGTGCCAGCAGTTACCCAGGACTAGCGGACAACTCCTACAATGAGCAGTTCTTC. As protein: CASSYPGLADNSYNEQFF.